Below, 30 T cell receptor beta chains from the same sample are listed, as sequenced in a study of T cells after yellow fever vaccination. TCRdb itself ran the 5' RACE reads through MiXCR, one entry per CDR3 protein. The repertoire holds around 350,000 distinct CDR3 sequences, with more than 5.5% as singletons. Material: PBMCs, obtained 5 days after the yellow fever booster vaccination. All receptors derive from a young man who received the YFV17D yellow fever vaccine.

This clonotype was counted between two and nine times. The chain is built from TRBV23-1 and TRBJ2-7; 7 bases align to TRBD1. TRBV23-1 is an ORF, and what it does is uncertain. CDR3 length equals 15 residues. V lost 5 bases to trimming and J lost 1 base; unmatched junction nucleotides: 8. CDR3 nucleotides: TGCGCCAGCAGTTACCATGGGGACAGATCCTACGAGCAGTACTTC. It translates to CASSYHGDRSYEQYF.

This chain joins TRBV11-2 and TRBJ2-6, with no clear D. The length of the CDR3 is 14 residues. The V and J ends lost 5 bases and 2 bases respectively, with 7 bases between them. Germline CDR1 is SGHAT and CDR2 is FQNNGV. CDR3 region: CASSPPPGANVLTF. DNA of the CDR3: TGTGCCAGCAGCCCCCCCCCTGGGGCCAACGTCCTGACTTTC.

This clonotype showed up just a few times. This chain joins TRBV7-9 and TRBJ1-2; possible D gene TRBD1, 5 bases. The V end lost 3 bases, the J end lost 6 bases, and 8 bases lay between the germline ends. This CDR3 comprises 12 residues. Germline V gene lookup returns CDR1 SEHNR and CDR2 FQNEAQ (reference sequence). CDR3 bases: TGTGCCAGCAGCTTGGCGGGGGATGGCTACACCTTC. As protein: CASSLAGDGYTF.

The rearrangement links TRBV6-1 to TRBJ2-5; D is tentatively TRBD1 or TRBD2 (5 bases each). The CDR3 length is 13 residues. CDR1 is MNHNS and CDR2 is SASEGT in the germline V gene. Trimming removed 5 bases from V and 5 bases from J, with 12 bases in between. The CDR3 region is CASSTGRLETQYF. CDR3 in DNA: TGTGCCAGCAGTACGGGACGTCTCGAGACCCAGTACTTC.

This clonotype was observed a few times. This rearrangement joins TRBV20-1 to TRBJ2-2; 10 bases are a match to TRBD1. The ends lost 4 bases at V and 6 bases at J; junction bases unmatched: 2. In germline, CDR1 is DFQATT, CDR2 SNEGSKA (reference sequence). This CDR3 spans 13 amino acids. CDR3 bases: TGCAGTGCTACCGGGACAGGGGCCGGGGAGCTGTTTTTT. As protein: CSATGTGAGELFF.

This clonotype has a count of ten or more. The chain carries TRBV27 and TRBJ2-1, with D possibly TRBD2 on 6 matching bases. The CDR3 is 14 amino acids. The V gene's germline CDR1 is MNHEY and CDR2 SMNVEV (reference sequence). Deletions cut 0 bases from V and 13 bases from J, with 16 bases between. CDR3 protein: CASSLSPTGTHQFF. Here the CDR3 DNA reads TGTGCCAGCAGTTTATCCCCCACCGGGACTCATCAGTTCTTC.

In its sample, this clonotype was seen a few times. The chain combines TRBV29-1 with TRBJ2-3; possible D gene TRBD1, 5 bases. Looked up from germline, CDR1 is SQVTM and CDR2 is ANQGSEA. This CDR3 region has 12 residues. V lost 3 bases and J lost 2, with 6 bases in between. The CDR3 spells CSVEDNTDTQYF. CDR3 bases: TGCAGCGTTGAGGACAACACAGATACGCAGTATTTT.

This clonotype was picked up many times. This chain connects TRBV29-1 to TRBJ2-7; tentatively, D is TRBD1 (5 bases). This CDR3 region has 13 residues. The V and J ends lost 3 bases and 3 bases respectively, with 12 bases between them. CDR1 and CDR2 (germline): SQVTM, ANQGSEA. DNA of the CDR3: TGCAGCGTTGAGGATCAGGGCAGCTACGAGCAGTACTTC. Its protein is CSVEDQGSYEQYF.

This clonotype was counted many times. This chain joins TRBV29-1 and TRBJ1-2; no reliable D call. Trimming cost V 5 bases and J 4 bases, with 14 bases left between them. The CDR3 is 13 residues long. CDR1 is SQVTM and CDR2 is ANQGSEA in the germline V gene. The CDR3 DNA reads as TGCAGCGTTCCCGGCGATAGGTCCTATGGCTACACCTTC. It codes for CSVPGDRSYGYTF.

Many counts were recorded for this clonotype. This chain joins TRBV7-2 and TRBJ2-7; a possible D gene is TRBD2 (6 bases). CDR1 SGHTA and CDR2 FQGNSA come from the germline V gene. This CDR3 spans 13 amino acids. V lost 1 base and J 9 bases, leaving 13 bases between the germline ends. This CDR3 reads CASSLGTRRVQYF. CDR3 sequence (DNA): TGTGCCAGCAGCTTAGGGACACGGAGGGTGCAGTACTTC.

Ten or more counts support this clonotype. V and J are TRBV12-3 or TRBV12-4 and TRBJ2-1; D uncertain. V lost 2 bases and J lost 0, with 11 bases in between. This CDR3 comprises 16 residues. The CDR3 sequence is CASSLIGGSSYNEQFF. The CDR3 coding sequence is TGTGCCAGCAGTTTAATCGGCGGCAGCTCCTACAATGAGCAGTTCTTC.

The J gene is TRBJ2-3, the V gene TRBV4-2; 10 positions match TRBD2. The CDR3 has 19 residues. Trimming removed 3 bases from V and 2 bases from J; junction bases left unmatched: 14. Germline lookup yields CDR1 LGHNA and CDR2 YNFKEQ. The CDR3 region is CASSQESTGTSAITDTQYF. The CDR3 DNA reads TGTGCCAGCAGCCAGGAAAGTACTGGGACTAGCGCTATCACAGATACGCAGTATTTT.

This clonotype has just a few counts. This chain connects TRBV12-3 or TRBV12-4 to TRBJ2-3; TRBD2 matches at 12 bases. The CDR3 contains 17 residues. V lost 6 bases to trimming and J lost 2 bases; unmatched junction nucleotides: 9. CDR3: CASRPHTSGRFTDTQYF. CDR3 sequence (DNA): TGTGCCAGCAGGCCCCATACTAGCGGGAGGTTCACAGATACGCAGTATTTT.

The sample holds a few counts of this clonotype. This chain connects TRBV20-1 to TRBJ2-3, with 8 bases lining up with TRBD1. Germline CDR1 reads DFQATT; CDR2 reads SNEGSKA (reference sequence). The V and J ends lost 4 bases and 6 bases, in that order; junction bases with no gene match: 12. The CDR3 is made up of 15 amino acids. The chain's CDR3 is CSATDRQGMYDTQYF. The CDR3 nucleotides read TGCAGTGCTACCGACAGACAGGGGATGTATGATACGCAGTATTTT.

This clonotype was seen a handful of times. The rearrangement joins TRBV29-1 to TRBJ2-1; D ambiguous. Germline V lookup: CDR1 SQVTM, CDR2 ANQGSEA. V lost 4 bases and J lost 7, with 8 bases in between. The CDR3 sequence is 11 residues long. The CDR3: CSVAVANEQFF. The CDR3 bases are TGCAGCGTTGCTGTCGCAAATGAGCAGTTCTTC.

This clonotype has ten or more counts. The chain uses TRBV29-1 and TRBJ2-7; possibly TRBD1 for D (6 bases). The CDR3 spans 14 residues. The V end lost 1 base, the J end lost 2 bases, and 12 bases lay between the germline ends. Germline lookup yields CDR1 SQVTM and CDR2 ANQGSEA. As DNA, the CDR3 is TGCAGCGTTGAAGCCCGACAGGAGCCCTACGAGCAGTACTTC. This encodes CSVEARQEPYEQYF.

This clonotype was counted between two and nine times. V is TRBV19 and J is TRBJ2-1; 7 bases line up with TRBD1. CDR3 size: 15 residues. Unmatched junction bases numbered 5, after V lost 4 bases and J lost 2 bases. Germline V gives CDR1 LNHDA, CDR2 SQIVND (reference sequence). CDR3 amino acids: CASSTNRGPYNEQFF. CDR3 DNA: TGTGCCAGTAGTACTAACAGGGGTCCCTACAATGAGCAGTTCTTC.

This clonotype was observed a handful of times. CDR3 sequence: CASSLAGISNQPQHF. CDR3 nucleotide sequence: TGCGCCAGCAGCTTGGCAGGGATTAGCAATCAGCCCCAGCATTTT. The chain has TRBV5-1 and TRBJ1-5; tentatively, D is TRBD1 (5 bases). Germline V gives CDR1 SGHRS, CDR2 YFSETQ. With 0 bases removed from V and 0 bases from J, the gap between germline ends came to 7 bases. This CDR3 is 15 amino acids long.

This clonotype occurred many times. The gene calls are TRBV19 and TRBJ2-7; D gene unclear. Trimming took off 0 bases at V and 3 bases at J, with 6 bases between the two ends. The CDR3 spans 13 residues. Germline V gene sequence: CDR1 LNHDA, CDR2 SQIVND (reference sequence). The CDR3: CASSIEAGYEQYF. The CDR3 DNA sequence: TGTGCCAGTAGTATAGAGGCAGGCTACGAGCAGTACTTC.

In this sample, this clonotype turned up many times. This chain links TRBV6-5 with TRBJ2-7; 13 nucleotides line up with TRBD2. CDR1 MNHEY and CDR2 SVGAGI come from the germline V gene. V was clipped by 7 bases and J by 1 base; unmatched bases: 7. CDR3 length: 16 residues. The CDR3 reads CASTPGLAGRSYEQYF. The CDR3 region has the DNA TGTGCCAGCACCCCGGGACTAGCGGGACGATCCTACGAGCAGTACTTC.

The chain is built from TRBV7-2 and TRBJ2-2, with D possibly being TRBD1 or TRBD2 (5 bases each). The CDR3 runs to 16 residues. V was shortened by 5 bases and J by 6 bases, with 19 bases between the two germline ends. CDR1 is SGHTA and CDR2 is FQGNSA in the germline V gene. The CDR3 nucleotides read TGTGCCAGCAGCCCCTCCGGGACGAGAAGTCCCGGGGAGCTGTTTTTT. Translation gives CASSPSGTRSPGELFF.

In its sample, this clonotype was seen many times. V usage is TRBV20-1 and J usage is TRBJ2-7; 8 bases fit TRBD1. V lost 7 bases, J lost 5 bases, and 10 bases stayed unmatched. There are 13 residues in the CDR3. CDR1 is DFQATT and CDR2 is SNEGSKA in the germline V gene (reference sequence). The CDR3 DNA reads as TGCAGTGTCCCGCCGACAGGGGTGGACGAGCAGTACTTC. It specifies CSVPPTGVDEQYF.

The sample holds a few counts of this clonotype. The chain joins TRBV6-1 to TRBJ2-7, with D tentatively TRBD2 (6 bases). Per the germline V gene, CDR1 is MNHNS and CDR2 is SASEGT. The CDR3 length is 15 residues. V lost 5 bases, J lost 2 bases, and 16 bases lay in between. CDR3 amino acids: CASSTPGLLTYEQYF. DNA of the CDR3: TGTGCCAGCAGTACACCGGGACTTCTTACCTACGAGCAGTACTTC.

About this clonotype itself: A much larger clone lies one base from this, so it may be a read error. The genes are TRBV6-4 and TRBJ2-2; no clear D gene. The CDR3 sequence is 14 residues long. Per germline, CDR1 MRHNA and CDR2 SNTAGT. This chain's CDR3 is CANSDGLGTGELFF. CDR3 DNA: TGTGCCAACAGTGACGGGTTGGGCACCGGGGAGCTGTTTTTT.

This chain's CDR3 is CASSYSMPLAGTYEQYF. Written as DNA, the CDR3 is TGTGCCAGCAGTTACTCGATGCCACTAGCGGGAACCTACGAGCAGTACTTC. This chain uses TRBV6-5 with TRBJ2-7; 10 nucleotides agree with TRBD2. V shed 0 bases, J shed 2 bases, and the junction held 7 bases outside the gene matches. This CDR3 is 17 amino acids long. Germline-derived CDR1 and CDR2 are MNHEY and SVGAGI.

The genes are TRBV5-3 and TRBJ2-7, with D possibly being TRBD1 (5 bases). TRBV5-3 is an open reading frame, and its role is uncertain. The CDR3 sequence is 14 residues long. Trimming took off 9 bases at V and 3 bases at J, with 19 bases between the two ends. This CDR3 reads CAMSLGLLCYEQYF. In DNA, the CDR3 is TGTGCCATGAGCTTGGGGCTACTCTGCTACGAGCAGTACTTC.

This clonotype was observed many times. The chain uses TRBV6-1 and TRBJ2-4; D gene unclear. There are 13 residues in the CDR3. V lost 7 bases to trimming and J lost 2 bases, with 9 bases between them. CDR1 is MNHNS and CDR2 is SASEGT in the germline V gene. The CDR3 region has the DNA TGTGCCAGCACCCGGGCCTCCAAAAACATTCAGTACTTC. Protein sequence: CASTRASKNIQYF.

This clonotype was recorded at least ten times. This chain joins TRBV5-1 and TRBJ2-3, with D perhaps TRBD1 or TRBD2 (5 bases each). There are 15 residues in the CDR3. Trimming cost V 2 bases and J 6 bases, with 16 bases left between them. The germline CDR1 and CDR2 sequences are SGHRS and YFSETQ. The CDR3 reads CASSLPSTGGDTQYF. The CDR3 DNA reads TGCGCCAGCAGCTTACCTAGCACAGGCGGCGATACGCAGTATTTT.

This clonotype was observed a handful of times. This chain joins TRBV12-3 or TRBV12-4 and TRBJ1-5; possible D gene TRBD1, 5 bases. The CDR3 consists of 14 residues. Trimming left V 4 bases short and J 2 bases short, with 9 bases between. In nucleotides, the CDR3 is TGTGCCAGCAGTTGGGGCCCGCGCAATCAGCCCCAGCATTTT. Its translation: CASSWGPRNQPQHF.

The chain uses TRBV20-1 and TRBJ2-7; 10 bases align to TRBD1. This CDR3 is 14 amino acids long. Trimming removed 2 bases from V and 5 bases from J; junction bases left unmatched: 6. Per the germline V gene, CDR1 is DFQATT and CDR2 is SNEGSKA (reference sequence). The CDR3: CSARRQGAGNEQYF. CDR3 DNA sequence: TGCAGTGCTAGAAGACAGGGGGCGGGGAACGAGCAGTACTTC.